The source of this T cell receptor beta chain is a study of T cell responses to AZD1222 COVID-19 vaccine. Study context: Samples with a second dose at about 4 or about 12 weeks were pooled together. Whole-study findings and limits: Spike was spanned by vaccine-associated CD4 TCRs, which were dominant at 160-218 and 743-854. Only 5 or 6 people who got AZD1222 tested seropositive at baseline.

Trimming took off 1 base at V and 5 bases at J, with 5 bases between the two ends. CDR1 and CDR2 (germline): LGHDT, YNNKEL (reference sequence). The CDR3 totals 12 residues. The table lists this clone with a count of one. Its antigen remains unknown. The protocol was immunoSEQ multiplex PCR, while the TCRdb copy is restricted to in-frame clones and leaves out a portion. The table includes under 200,000 clones, around 95% detected once. J is TRBJ1-2 and V is TRBV3-1 (or the pseudogene TRBV3-2); D call uncertain. The clonotype was recovered from an adult in good health. This specimen consisted of peripheral blood, obtained on day 0 of AZD1222 vaccination. CDR3 residues: CASSQVRYGYTF. The CDR3 nucleotides read TGTGCCAGCAGCCAAGTCCGGTATGGCTACACCTTC.